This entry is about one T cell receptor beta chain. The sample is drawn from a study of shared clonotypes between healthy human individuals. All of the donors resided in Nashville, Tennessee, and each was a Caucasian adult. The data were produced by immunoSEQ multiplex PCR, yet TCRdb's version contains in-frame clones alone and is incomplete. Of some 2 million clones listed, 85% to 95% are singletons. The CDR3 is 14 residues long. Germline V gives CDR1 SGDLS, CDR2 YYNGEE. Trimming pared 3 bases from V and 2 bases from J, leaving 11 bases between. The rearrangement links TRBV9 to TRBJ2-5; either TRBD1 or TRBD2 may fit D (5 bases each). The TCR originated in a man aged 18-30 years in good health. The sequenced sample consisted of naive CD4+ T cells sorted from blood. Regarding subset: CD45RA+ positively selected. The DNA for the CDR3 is TGTGCCAGCAGCGGCCCGGGACCACAAGAGACCCAGTACTTC. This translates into CASSGPGPQETQYF.